A single sample gave rise to the 15 T cell receptor beta chains below, sequenced in a study of blood T cells in healthy people across ages. Using a J-beta primer mix together with a sample-barcoded 5' primer, a second PCR was run for roughly 7 to 12 cycles. TCRdb used MiXCR to reprocess the 5' RACE reads, holding one entry per CDR3 protein. Seen here are approximately 820,000 distinct CDR3 sequences, approximately 48% observed once, and the top ten hold roughly 19%. Sequenced sample: blood. Receptors originate from a man aged 60-69 years in good health.

The chain is built from TRBV4-1 and TRBJ2-1, with D perhaps TRBD1 or TRBD2 (5 bases each). The CDR3 consists of 13 residues. Germline V gene data show CDR1 as MGHRA and CDR2 as YSYEKL. The V and J ends lost 4 bases and 5 bases respectively, with 9 bases between them. The CDR3, as DNA: TGCGCCAGCAGCCTGGGGGTCGACAATGAGCAGTTCTTC. This encodes CASSLGVDNEQFF.

This clonotype was seen at least ten times. The V and J genes are TRBV7-2 and TRBJ1-4; 8 nucleotides align to TRBD1. CDR3 length: 15 amino acids. V shed 5 bases and J 7 bases; nucleotides not matched to a gene: 9. In germline, CDR1 is SGHTA, CDR2 FQGNSA. The CDR3: CASSTRQGPGEKLFF. The CDR3 region has the DNA TGTGCCAGCAGCACAAGACAGGGGCCTGGTGAAAAACTGTTTTTT.

This clonotype was detected a few times. The V call is TRBV12-3 or TRBV12-4, the J call TRBJ1-2; D gene uncertain. The V and J ends lost 0 bases and 0 bases respectively, with 5 bases between them. This CDR3 spans 14 amino acids. The CDR3 region has the DNA TGTGCCAGCAGTTTAGCAGACACTAACTATGGCTACACCTTC. It codes for CASSLADTNYGYTF.

The rearrangement uses TRBV6-1 and TRBJ1-2; D is undetermined. Germline loops: CDR1 MNHNS, CDR2 SASEGT. CDR3 length: 13 residues. Trimming left V 5 bases short and J 6 bases short, with 13 bases between. The CDR3 protein is CASSPTGLDGYTF. The CDR3 DNA reads as TGTGCCAGCAGTCCCACTGGTCTGGATGGCTACACCTTC.

The J gene is TRBJ2-5, the V gene TRBV7-2; 7 bases agree with TRBD2. Germline loops: CDR1 SGHTA, CDR2 FQGNSA. This CDR3 is built from 15 residues. V dropped 1 base and J dropped 11; count of bases not matched to a gene: 13. CDR3 residues: CASSLVAGDYNEQYF. CDR3 in DNA: TGTGCCAGCAGCTTAGTTGCGGGGGACTACAATGAGCAGTACTTC.

The chain links TRBV20-1 to TRBJ1-2; unclear D gene. Germline assignment: CDR1 DFQATT and CDR2 SNEGSKA (reference sequence). This CDR3 is 11 amino acids long. V was cut by 6 bases and J by 1 base, with 6 bases left in between. The CDR3, as DNA: TGCAGTGCAAAGAATAACTATGGCTACACCTTC. Protein sequence: CSAKNNYGYTF.

J is TRBJ2-1 and V is TRBV7-7, with a weak D call TRBD2 (5 bases). Trimming stripped 2 bases from V and 8 bases from J, with 10 bases between. This CDR3 has 13 amino acids. Germline lookup yields CDR1 SSHAT and CDR2 FNYEAQ (reference sequence). The CDR3 here is CASSLSLAHEQFF. The CDR3 DNA reads as TGTGCCAGCAGCTTAAGTCTAGCCCATGAGCAGTTCTTC.

This sequence joins TRBV20-1 and TRBJ2-1, with 10 bases identical to TRBD2. The CDR3 covers 15 residues. The J segment lost 4 bases and the V segment lost 4 bases, leaving 7 bases of the junction unmatched. CDR1 and CDR2 from the germline V gene are DFQATT and SNEGSKA (reference sequence). CDR3 region: CSAIGAGGPYNEQFF. The CDR3 DNA reads TGCAGTGCTATAGGAGCGGGAGGGCCGTACAATGAGCAGTTCTTC.

This chain uses TRBV20-1 with TRBJ1-2; 9 bases align to TRBD1. The CDR3 covers 13 residues. J gave up 5 bases and V 4 bases, and 5 bases lay outside the gene matches. The germline CDR1 and CDR2 sequences are DFQATT and SNEGSKA (reference sequence). CDR3 in amino acids: CSAIQTGGYGYTF. CDR3 nucleotides: TGCAGTGCTATACAGACAGGGGGATATGGCTACACCTTC.

This chain joins TRBV24-1 and TRBJ2-1, with D possibly TRBD1 on 6 matching bases. Germline V gives CDR1 KGHDR, CDR2 SFDVKD. Trimming pared 2 bases from V and 7 bases from J, leaving 17 bases between. CDR3 size: 16 residues. The CDR3 sequence: CATSDSGAGMANEQFF. The CDR3 region has the DNA TGTGCCACCAGTGATTCAGGGGCAGGGATGGCAAATGAGCAGTTCTTC.

In its sample, this clonotype was seen a few times. The CDR3 loop reads CASSWGQGKETQYF. In DNA form, the CDR3 reads TGCGCCAGCAGCTGGGGACAGGGTAAAGAGACCCAGTACTTC. The chain links TRBV5-1 to TRBJ2-5, with 9 bases identical to TRBD1. V shed 3 bases and J 3 bases; nucleotides not matched to a gene: 3. CDR1 SGHRS and CDR2 YFSETQ come from the germline V gene. The CDR3 spans 14 residues.

The chain carries TRBV20-1 and TRBJ2-1; the match to TRBD2 covers 10 bases. With V trimmed by 0 bases and J by 7 bases, 12 bases remained unmatched. The CDR3 totals 17 residues. Germline-derived CDR1 and CDR2 are DFQATT and SNEGSKA (reference sequence). The CDR3 reads CSARDGPERGGLNEQFF. In nucleotides, the CDR3 is TGCAGTGCTAGAGATGGTCCAGAGCGGGGGGGCCTTAATGAGCAGTTCTTC.

The rearrangement links TRBV12-3 or TRBV12-4 to TRBJ2-5; D possibly corresponds to TRBD1 (5 bases). V was shortened by 1 base and J by 6 bases, with 12 bases between the two germline ends. The CDR3 is 14 amino acids. CDR3 residues: CASSLGAGKKTQYF. The CDR3 nucleotides read TGTGCCAGCAGTTTAGGGGCAGGGAAAAAGACCCAGTACTTC.

V gene TRBV20-1 combines with J gene TRBJ2-1; D might be TRBD2 (5 bases). The CDR3 is 16 residues long. The germline V and J ends were trimmed by 0 bases and 0 bases, with 12 bases remaining between them. The germline gives CDR1 DFQATT, CDR2 SNEGSKA (reference sequence). In nucleotides, the CDR3 is TGCAGTGCTAGAGACGTGGTCCGGGGCTCCTACAATGAGCAGTTCTTC. It encodes CSARDVVRGSYNEQFF.

In this sample, this clonotype turned up a few times. The chain employs TRBV6-2 or TRBV6-3 and TRBJ2-7, with D tentatively TRBD2 (6 bases). The CDR3 is 15 residues long. V lost 4 bases and J lost 3, with 16 bases in between. CDR1 is MNHEY and CDR2 is SVGEGT in the germline V gene. Here the CDR3 reads CASSSGTSTSYEQYF. The CDR3, as DNA: TGTGCCAGCAGTTCCGGGACTTCCACTAGCTACGAGCAGTACTTC.